This T cell receptor (beta chain) was captured in a study of CD8+ T cells in alopecia areata. In each case, RNA was isolated and then reverse transcribed into cDNA as the sequencing template. The protocol was immunoSEQ multiplex PCR, while the TCRdb copy is restricted to in-frame clones and leaves out a portion. The sample holds 200,000 to 250,000 clones, around 66% seen once. Sample treatment: oral pan-JAK inhibitor, 5-10 mg twice daily. Study-wide points: Scalp and blood samples kept many expanded lesional clones throughout tofacitinib.

This clone is a singleton in its sample. What it binds is unknown. Germline V gene lookup returns CDR1 GTSNPN and CDR2 SVGIG (reference sequence). The CDR3 covers 14 residues. V was clipped by 0 bases and J by 6 bases; unmatched bases: 5. The source of this sequence is a human donor with alopecia areata. This chain joins TRBV30 and TRBJ2-7; 10 positions match TRBD2. The input for sequencing was CD4+ T cells sorted from blood, taken at week 4, from a patient treated with tofacitinib. The CDR3 coding sequence is TGTGCCTGGAGTGTCTCAGCGGGGGGGCTCGAGCAGTACTTC. Protein product: CAWSVSAGGLEQYF.